This T cell receptor beta chain was identified in a study of blood T cell repertoires in COVID-19. This CDR3 is 14 amino acids long. J lost 8 bases, V lost 2 bases, and 5 bases had no gene match. Germline CDR1 is WNHNN and CDR2 is SYGVQD (reference sequence). Some clones are missing from TCRdb's copy, which holds only in-frame ones; the method was immunoSEQ multiplex PCR. The table lists about 25,000 clones, more than 75% of them singletons. The rearrangement joins TRBV10-1 to TRBJ2-1, with 8 positions matching TRBD1. This TCR derives from a man aged 45 to 65 with active COVID-19. The specimen was peripheral blood. CDR3 region: CASSEVGQGYEQFF. CDR3 in DNA: TGCGCCAGCAGTGAGGTCGGACAGGGTTATGAGCAGTTCTTC.